The 8 T cell receptor beta chains in this list originate from one sample, sequenced in a study of T cells after yellow fever vaccination. TCRdb reanalysed the 5' RACE reads using MiXCR and keeps one entry per CDR3 protein. The table includes approximately 600,000 distinct CDR3 sequences, over 9% detected once. The material was PBMCs, obtained on the day of the yellow fever booster vaccination. Receptors originate from a man between 25 and 39 years old who received the YFV17D yellow fever vaccine.

In this sample, this clonotype turned up a few times. This rearrangement joins TRBV10-3 to TRBJ2-7; 12 bases are shared with TRBD2. V lost 3 bases to trimming and J lost 3 bases; unmatched junction nucleotides: 24. The CDR3 spans 22 residues. Germline-derived CDR1 and CDR2 are ENHRY and SYGVKD. CDR3 DNA: TGTGCCATCAGTGAACAGGGGATAAATCCTGGGACTAGCGGGTTTGGTGGCTACGAGCAGTACTTC. Translated: CAISEQGINPGTSGFGGYEQYF.

The chain uses TRBV6-5 and TRBJ2-1; tentatively, D is TRBD1 or TRBD2 (5 bases each). The V and J ends lost 2 bases and 5 bases respectively, with 16 bases between them. CDR3 length equals 16 residues. Germline V gene lookup returns CDR1 MNHEY and CDR2 SVGAGI. The CDR3 sequence: CASSYPRGGSNNEQFF. CDR3 coding DNA: TGTGCCAGCAGTTACCCCCGGGGCGGCAGCAACAATGAGCAGTTCTTC.

V usage is TRBV24-1 and J usage is TRBJ2-1, with D hard to call. Germline CDR1 KGHDR, CDR2 SFDVKD. This CDR3 has 17 amino acids. Trimming took off 0 bases at V and 10 bases at J, with 21 bases between the two ends. CDR3 in DNA: TGTGCCACCAGTGATTTGACCGGGCCTAATAGAGAAATGGAGCAGTTCTTC. Translation gives CATSDLTGPNREMEQFF.

This chain links TRBV19 with TRBJ1-5; no firm D call. The CDR3 runs to 14 residues. Trimming removed 2 bases from V and 5 bases from J, with 10 bases in between. Germline loops: CDR1 LNHDA, CDR2 SQIVND (reference sequence). In DNA form, the CDR3 reads TGTGCCAGTAGTATATGGGTAGGTGATCAGCCCCAGCATTTT. As protein: CASSIWVGDQPQHF. Using reference TRBV19 and TRBJ1-5 for the parts outside the CDR3, the full variable domain is DGGITQSPKYLFRKEGQNVTLSCEQNLNHDAMYWYRQDPGQGLRLIYYSQIVNDFQKGDIAEGYSVSREKKESFPLTVTSAQKNPTAFYLCASSIWVGDQPQHFGDGTRLSIL.

This rearrangement joins TRBV4-3 to TRBJ2-7; tentative D call: TRBD1 (6 bases). V was clipped by 4 bases and J by 6 bases, with 19 bases between them. Per germline, CDR1 LGHNA and CDR2 YSLEER. This CDR3 spans 15 amino acids. CDR3 nucleotide sequence: TGCGCCAGCAGCCCCACTTCGACAGGCCGCGGCGAGCAGTACTTC. Its translation: CASSPTSTGRGEQYF.

With regard to this clonotype: It may be a read error: a sequence one base away is much more abundant. V is TRBV5-4 and J is TRBJ1-1; 7 positions match TRBD1. With 5 bases clipped from V and 0 bases from J, the junction kept 4 bases outside the gene matches. Germline V gene data show CDR1 as SGHNT and CDR2 as YYREEE (reference sequence). CDR3 length equals 14 residues. CDR3: CASSSTGMNTEAFF. DNA of the CDR3: TGTGCCAGCAGTTCGACAGGGATGAACACTGAAGCTTTCTTT.

This clonotype was seen a few times. The V gene is TRBV6-5, the J gene TRBJ1-2; D is perhaps TRBD1 (5 bases). V lost 7 bases to trimming and J lost 0 bases, with 15 bases between them. Germline-derived CDR1 and CDR2 are MNHEY and SVGAGI. The CDR3 runs 15 residues. The CDR3 DNA is TGTGCCAGCACTCGGGACCAATTTTCTAACTATGGCTACACCTTC. Its protein is CASTRDQFSNYGYTF.

This CDR3 is CASRPDGPGSQHF. CDR3 nucleotides: TGTGCCAGCAGACCAGACGGTCCCGGGTCCCAGCATTTT. The chain links TRBV12-3 or TRBV12-4 to TRBJ1-5; D unclear. Trimming removed 6 bases from V and 11 bases from J, with 17 bases in between. The CDR3 length is 13 residues.